The next 23 T cell receptor beta chains were all read from a single sample in a study of blood T cell repertoires in COVID-19 (dated by TCRdb to the early 2020s). Library preparation was by the immunoSEQ multiplex PCR assay. Not all clones reach the TCRdb copy of this immuneACCESS table, which keeps in-frame sequences only. Checked studies attribute under half of the gap to unresolved V genes and leave the rest unexplained. This sample is represented by approximately 250,000 clones; approximately 89% of them were singletons. The ten biggest clones cover approximately 8.2% of the sample. Sequencing was performed on peripheral blood. The receptor source for this set is a man aged 40-50 years with active or convalescent COVID-19.

V gene TRBV12-5 combines with J gene TRBJ2-2, with TRBD2 matching over 11 bases. CDR1 is LGHNT, CDR2 FRNRAP, per germline. The CDR3 has 16 residues. V lost 9 bases and J lost 1; bases outside the gene matches: 7. As DNA, the CDR3 is TGTGCTAGCACCCCCGGACTAGCGGGGAACACCGGGGAGCTGTTTTTT. It translates to CASTPGLAGNTGELFF.

This clone was seen a handful of times. The chain has TRBV2 and TRBJ1-6, with D tentatively TRBD1 (5 bases). Germline V CDR1 and CDR2: SNHLY, FYNNEI. The V and J ends lost 6 bases and 8 bases respectively, with 8 bases between them. The CDR3 is 12 residues long. The CDR3 DNA reads TGTGCCAGCAGAGACAGCGATTCACCCCTCCACTTT. Translating it yields CASRDSDSPLHF.

CDR3 amino acids: CASSATGAEQYF. The DNA for the CDR3 is TGTGCCAGCAGCGCAACAGGGGCCGAGCAGTACTTC. The genes are TRBV9 and TRBJ2-7; the match to TRBD1 covers 7 bases. Germline-derived CDR1 and CDR2 are SGDLS and YYNGEE. V was pared by 3 bases and J by 6 bases, with 3 bases of the junction left unmatched. The CDR3 covers 12 residues.

This clone was recorded a few times. The chain couples TRBV5-6 to TRBJ2-3; the match to TRBD2 covers 8 bases. The CDR3 spans 16 residues. Trimming at V came to 4 bases and at J to 5 bases, leaving 12 bases not matched to a gene. Germline CDR1 reads SGHDT; CDR2 reads YYEEEE. The CDR3 is CASSRRSLAGRDTQYF. The CDR3 DNA reads as TGTGCCAGCAGCCGGAGAAGTTTAGCGGGGAGAGATACGCAGTATTTT.

V is TRBV11-2 and J is TRBJ2-2, with TRBD2 identical over 9 bases. With 6 bases clipped from V and 5 bases from J, the junction kept 4 bases outside the gene matches. CDR1 SGHAT and CDR2 FQNNGV come from the germline V gene. The CDR3 totals 14 residues. CDR3 bases: TGTGCCAGCAGGAATAGCGGGAGTACCGGGGAGCTGTTTTTT. Its protein is CASRNSGSTGELFF.

V usage is TRBV5-5 and J usage is TRBJ2-7, with 10 bases aligning to TRBD2. The V gene end was trimmed by 6 bases and the J gene end by 4 bases; junction bases not matched to a gene: 7. Germline lookup yields CDR1 SGHKS and CDR2 YYEKEE (reference sequence). The length of the CDR3 is 14 residues. CDR3 region: CASIGTSALYEQYF. The CDR3 nucleotides read TGTGCCAGCATCGGGACTAGCGCCTTATACGAGCAGTACTTC.

The rearrangement uses TRBV5-1 and TRBJ2-2; perhaps TRBD2 as D (5 bases). The germline gives CDR1 SGHRS, CDR2 YFSETQ. Trimming left V 0 bases short and J 4 bases short, with 19 bases between. This CDR3 is built from 18 residues. The CDR3 nucleotides are TGCGCCAGCAGCTTGGGTCCGTCGGGTGGGAGTGGCACCGGGGAGCTGTTTTTT. It specifies CASSLGPSGGSGTGELFF.

Turning to this clone: Different DNA sequences within this sample yield the same CDR3. The V and J genes are TRBV5-1 and TRBJ1-4, with 8 bases aligning to TRBD1. The CDR3 contains 14 residues. The ends lost 2 bases at V and 8 bases at J; junction bases unmatched: 5. Germline V gene data show CDR1 as SGHRS and CDR2 as YFSETQ. The CDR3 bases are TGCGCCAGCAGCTTAGGACAGGGTGGGGAAAAACTGTTTTTT. This gives the protein CASSLGQGGEKLFF.

As regards this clone: Other DNA variants within this sample encode the same CDR3. The rearrangement links TRBV6-5 to TRBJ2-6; D remains unclear. Deletions cut 0 bases from V and 4 bases from J, with 10 bases between. This CDR3 has 16 amino acids. Germline lookup yields CDR1 MNHEY and CDR2 SVGAGI. The CDR3 is CASSYSSGSGANVLTF. The DNA of the CDR3 is TGTGCCAGCAGTTACTCGTCCGGGTCCGGGGCCAACGTCCTGACTTTC.

The chain uses TRBV14 and TRBJ2-2; the D gene is possibly TRBD2 (5 bases). The CDR3 is 13 amino acids. V was clipped by 1 base and J by 7 bases, with 7 bases between them. CDR1 and CDR2 (germline): SGHDN, FVKESK. The CDR3 loop reads CASSQGAGGELFF. DNA for the CDR3: TGTGCCAGCAGCCAAGGTGCGGGCGGGGAGCTGTTTTTT.

The chain couples TRBV12-5 to TRBJ2-7, with 11 bases matching TRBD2. Unmatched junction bases numbered 11, after V lost 1 base and J lost 6 bases. Germline CDR1 and CDR2: LGHNT and FRNRAP. CDR3 size: 17 residues. The chain's CDR3 is CASGLGASGRLLVEQYF. CDR3 nucleotide sequence: TGTGCTAGTGGTTTGGGCGCTAGCGGGAGGCTGTTGGTCGAGCAGTACTTC.

This clone has just one count. This rearrangement joins TRBV28 to TRBJ2-2; TRBD2 agrees at 7 bases. CDR3 length equals 13 residues. J was trimmed by 9 bases and V by 5 bases; bases with no gene match: 6. The germline V gene encodes CDR1 MDHEN and CDR2 SYDVKM. The CDR3 sequence is CASSHTSEWELFF. DNA for the CDR3: TGTGCCAGCAGTCACACTAGCGAGTGGGAGCTGTTTTTT.

The chain has TRBV28 and TRBJ1-3, with 8 bases identical to TRBD1. The germline CDR1 and CDR2 sequences are MDHEN and SYDVKM. The junction had 3 bases not matched to a gene; V was cut back by 5 bases and J by 0 bases. The CDR3 has 15 residues. The DNA of the CDR3 is TGTGCCAGCAGTCGGACAGGGAACTCTGGAAACACCATATATTTT. It yields the protein CASSRTGNSGNTIYF.

The J gene is TRBJ2-1, the V gene TRBV2, with 7 bases fitting TRBD2. The ends lost 4 bases at V and 4 bases at J; junction bases unmatched: 13. Germline V lookup: CDR1 SNHLY, CDR2 FYNNEI. This CDR3 is 17 amino acids long. The CDR3: CASSGEVGGSQYNEQFF. CDR3 DNA sequence: TGTGCCAGCAGTGGAGAGGTTGGCGGGAGCCAATACAATGAGCAGTTCTTC.

This chain uses TRBV6-5 with TRBJ2-7, with a tentative D call TRBD1 (8 bases). This CDR3 spans 13 amino acids. The V gene lost 10 bases and the J gene lost 4 bases, with 17 bases spanning the gap. Per germline, CDR1 MNHEY and CDR2 SVGAGI. The CDR3 DNA follows: TGTGCCATCGGAACAGGGGGAGGGTACGAGCAGTACTTC. Amino acids: CAIGTGGGYEQYF.

The V and J genes are TRBV15 and TRBJ1-1; TRBD1 is a possible D gene (5 bases). The CDR3 contains 11 residues. V was trimmed by 7 bases and J by 8 bases, leaving 11 bases between them. Germline lookup yields CDR1 LNHNV and CDR2 YYDKDF (reference sequence). CDR3 sequence: CATKQTAEAFF. In nucleotides, the CDR3 is TGTGCCACCAAGCAGACAGCAGAAGCTTTCTTT.

The chain is built from TRBV10-3 and TRBJ1-1, with 7 bases that match TRBD1. CDR1 and CDR2 from the germline V gene are ENHRY and SYGVKD. Trimming at V came to 4 bases and at J to 0 bases, leaving 2 bases not matched to a gene. This CDR3 comprises 14 residues. The CDR3 bases are TGTGCCATCAGTGCGGGACAGATGAACACTGAAGCTTTCTTT. This encodes CAISAGQMNTEAFF.

The rearrangement links TRBV12-5 to TRBJ2-5, with 14 bases aligning to TRBD2. Germline V gene sequence: CDR1 LGHNT, CDR2 FRNRAP. This CDR3 has 17 amino acids. The ends lost 0 bases at V and 4 bases at J; junction bases unmatched: 4. CDR3: CASGLVRGLAGAETQYF. In nucleotides, the CDR3 is TGTGCTAGTGGTTTGGTACGGGGACTAGCGGGAGCAGAGACCCAGTACTTC.

The chain is built from TRBV18 and TRBJ2-7, with 9 nucleotides matching TRBD1. Trimming took 5 bases from V and 3 from J; bases not matched to a gene: 2. The germline CDR1 and CDR2 sequences are KGHSH and LQKENI. This CDR3 spans 13 amino acids. CDR3 region: CASSSGQGYEQYF. The DNA of the CDR3 is TGTGCCAGCTCATCGGGACAGGGCTACGAGCAGTACTTC. Complete variable domain (other parts from reference TRBV18 and TRBJ2-7): NAGVMQNPRHLVRRRGQEARLRCSPMKGHSHVYWYRQLPEEGLKFMVYLQKENIIDESGMPKERFSAEFPKEGPSILRIQQVVRGDSAAYFCASSSGQGYEQYFGPGTRLTVT.

This clone came up a few times. The CDR3 DNA follows: TGTGCCAGCAAGGGAGGACAGGGAGGAAACACCATATATTTT. It is translated as CASKGGQGGNTIYF. This sequence joins TRBV25-1 and TRBJ1-3; 8 positions agree with TRBD1. Per the germline V gene, CDR1 is MGHDK and CDR2 is SYGVNS. The V segment lost 7 bases and the J segment 4 bases; nucleotides outside the gene matches: 6. The CDR3 spans 14 residues.

This rearrangement joins TRBV9 to TRBJ2-7, with D hard to call. This CDR3 contains 15 residues. In germline, CDR1 is SGDLS, CDR2 YYNGEE. Trimming pared 0 bases from V and 2 bases from J, leaving 12 bases between. CDR3 region: CASSVGPTSTYEQYF. CDR3 coding DNA: TGTGCCAGCAGCGTAGGTCCCACTTCGACCTACGAGCAGTACTTC.

This rearrangement joins TRBV10-2 to TRBJ1-5; D remains unclear. V lost 2 bases and J lost 0, with 5 bases in between. Germline lookup yields CDR1 WSHSY and CDR2 SAAADI. There are 14 residues in the CDR3. The CDR3 coding sequence is TGCGCCAGCAGTGAGACTCATAGCAATCAGCCCCAGCATTTT. Protein product: CASSETHSNQPQHF.

The chain has TRBV2 and TRBJ1-5, with 9 bases identical to TRBD1. Trimming took 8 bases from V and 3 from J; bases not matched to a gene: 8. Germline CDR1 and CDR2: SNHLY and FYNNEI. The CDR3 has 15 residues. CDR3 sequence: CASRLTGGLNQPQHF. CDR3 nucleotide sequence: TGTGCCAGCCGCCTGACAGGGGGGCTCAATCAGCCCCAGCATTTT.